This entry is about one T cell receptor (beta chain). The source of the sample is a study of blood T cell repertoires in COVID-19. Study-level information: Samples came from the United States, Italy and Spain, spanning acute and convalescent COVID-19.

V dropped 7 bases and J dropped 1 base, with 16 bases sitting between them. CDR1 is MNHNY, CDR2 SVGAGI, per germline (reference sequence). The CDR3 totals 15 residues. The data were produced by immunoSEQ multiplex PCR, yet TCRdb's version contains in-frame clones alone and is incomplete. In the table there are under 75,000 clones, over 75% of which are singletons. The receptor's source is a woman between 18 and 29 years old with acute or convalescent COVID-19. The material sequenced was peripheral blood. The rearrangement uses TRBV6-6 and TRBJ1-1; a possible D gene is TRBD1 (5 bases). The CDR3 region has the DNA TGTGCCAGCAAAGAAGCGGGACGGACGAACACTGAAGCTTTCTTT. This codes for CASKEAGRTNTEAFF.